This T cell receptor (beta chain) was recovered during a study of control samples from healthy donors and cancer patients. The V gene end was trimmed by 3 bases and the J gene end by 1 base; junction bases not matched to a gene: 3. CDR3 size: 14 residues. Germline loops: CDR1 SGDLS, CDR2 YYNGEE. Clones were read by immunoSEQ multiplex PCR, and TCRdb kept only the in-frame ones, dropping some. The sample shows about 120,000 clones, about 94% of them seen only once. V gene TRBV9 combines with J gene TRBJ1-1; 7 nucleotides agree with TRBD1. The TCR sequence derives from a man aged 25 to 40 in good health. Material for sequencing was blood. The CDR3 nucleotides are TGTGCCAGCAGCGGGGGACAGTCGAACACTGAAGCTTTCTTT. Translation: CASSGGQSNTEAFF. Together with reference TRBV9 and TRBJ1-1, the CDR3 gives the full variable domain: DSGVTQTPKHLITATGQRVTLRCSPRSGDLSVYWYQQSLDQGLQFLIQYYNGEERAKGNILERFSAQQFPDLHSELNLSSLELGDSALYFCASSGGQSNTEAFFGQGTRLTVV.